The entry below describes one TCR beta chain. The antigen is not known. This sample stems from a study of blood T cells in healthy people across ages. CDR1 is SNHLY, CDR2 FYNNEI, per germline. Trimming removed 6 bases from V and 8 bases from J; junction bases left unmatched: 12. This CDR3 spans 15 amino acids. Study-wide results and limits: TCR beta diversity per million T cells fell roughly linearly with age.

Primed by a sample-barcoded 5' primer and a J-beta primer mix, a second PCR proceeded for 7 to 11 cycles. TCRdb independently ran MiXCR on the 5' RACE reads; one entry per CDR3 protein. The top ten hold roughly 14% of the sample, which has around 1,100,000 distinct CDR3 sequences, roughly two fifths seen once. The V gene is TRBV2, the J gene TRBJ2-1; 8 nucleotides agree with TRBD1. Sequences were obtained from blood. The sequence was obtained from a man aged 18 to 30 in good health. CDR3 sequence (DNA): TGTGCCAGCAGCCTATCAGGGGGCGCGAACGATGAGCAGTTCTTC. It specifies CASSLSGGANDEQFF.